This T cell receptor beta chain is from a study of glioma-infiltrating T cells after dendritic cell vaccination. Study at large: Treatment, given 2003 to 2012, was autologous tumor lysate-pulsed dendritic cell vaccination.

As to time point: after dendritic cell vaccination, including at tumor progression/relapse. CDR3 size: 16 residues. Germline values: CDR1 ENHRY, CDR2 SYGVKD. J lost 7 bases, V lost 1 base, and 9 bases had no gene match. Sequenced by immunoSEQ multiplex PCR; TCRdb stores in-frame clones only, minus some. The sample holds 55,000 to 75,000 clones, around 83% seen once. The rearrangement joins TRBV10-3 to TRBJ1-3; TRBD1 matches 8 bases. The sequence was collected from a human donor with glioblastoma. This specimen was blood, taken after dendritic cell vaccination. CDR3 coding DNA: TGTGCCATCAGTGAGTTACCGGGACAGGAAGGCAACACCATATATTTT. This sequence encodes CAISELPGQEGNTIYF.